Shown below are 27 T cell receptor beta chains from a single sample sequenced in a study of blood T cell repertoires in COVID-19. Sequencing was performed with immunoSEQ multiplex PCR; in TCRdb, only in-frame clones are kept and a portion is missing. The repertoire consists of over 120,000 clones, with 81% occurring once and the leading ten covering about 7.5%. Specimen: peripheral blood. These receptors were obtained from a human donor in a cohort sampled during active COVID-19.

The chain couples TRBV20-1 to TRBJ2-4, with D tentatively TRBD2 (6 bases). The CDR3 consists of 16 residues. The germline V gene has CDR1 DFQATT and CDR2 SNEGSKA (reference sequence). V was clipped by 3 bases and J by 0 bases, with 15 bases between them. CDR3 DNA sequence: TGCAGTGCTAGTCCCCCGGGAGTGTCAGCCAAAAACATTCAGTACTTC. It specifies CSASPPGVSAKNIQYF.

This chain connects TRBV12-3 or TRBV12-4 to TRBJ1-2; D call uncertain. There are 13 residues in the CDR3. Trimming removed 8 bases from V and 6 bases from J, with 16 bases in between. The CDR3 protein is CASGSEDRDGYTF. In DNA form, the CDR3 reads TGTGCCAGCGGGTCGGAGGATCGCGATGGCTACACCTTC.

This clone has more than one count but fewer than ten. The CDR3 sequence is CASSPDSPNQPQHF. CDR3 DNA sequence: TGTGCCAGCAGCCCTGACAGCCCCAATCAGCCCCAGCATTTT. The genes are TRBV28 and TRBJ1-5; a possible D gene is TRBD1 (5 bases). The V and J ends lost 6 bases and 3 bases respectively, with 12 bases between them. Germline-derived CDR1 and CDR2 are MDHEN and SYDVKM. This CDR3 has 14 residues.

This sequence joins TRBV16 and TRBJ1-1; TRBD1 aligns across 9 bases. From germline, CDR1 is KGHSY and CDR2 FQNENV. The CDR3 has 16 residues. The V and J ends lost 4 bases and 5 bases, in that order; junction bases with no gene match: 11. CDR3 in amino acids: CASSPQGQGLGTEAFF. CDR3 DNA: TGTGCCAGCAGCCCTCAGGGACAGGGTTTGGGAACTGAAGCTTTCTTT.

The genes are TRBV6-5 and TRBJ2-2, with 8 bases fitting TRBD2. Losses at the gene ends were 2 bases for V and 5 bases for J; bases not matched to a gene: 4. CDR3 size: 15 residues. Per germline, CDR1 MNHEY and CDR2 SVGAGI. The CDR3 loop is CASSYIGGGTGELFF. In nucleotides, the CDR3 is TGTGCCAGCAGTTACATCGGCGGGGGGACCGGGGAGCTGTTTTTT.

This clone was observed a single time. J is TRBJ1-1 and V is TRBV29-1; D not certain. V was trimmed by 1 base and J by 1 base, leaving 13 bases between them. CDR3 length: 15 amino acids. CDR1 and CDR2 (germline): SQVTM, ANQGSEA. The CDR3 coding sequence is TGCAGCGTTGAAGGTAGTAGCGGCCCGAACACTGAAGCTTTCTTT. Its translation: CSVEGSSGPNTEAFF.

This chain uses TRBV11-2 with TRBJ1-4; TRBD1 matches at 7 bases. Losses at the gene ends were 7 bases for V and 8 bases for J; bases not matched to a gene: 10. CDR3 length equals 14 residues. The germline V gene encodes CDR1 SGHAT and CDR2 FQNNGV. The CDR3 region is CASTETGVGEKLFF. The CDR3 DNA is TGTGCCAGCACAGAAACAGGGGTGGGGGAAAAACTGTTTTTT.

This chain links TRBV11-2 with TRBJ2-5, with TRBD1 matching 9 bases. The trim removed 5 bases at V and 5 bases at J, leaving 15 bases unmatched. Germline CDR1 and CDR2: SGHAT and FQNNGV. CDR3 size: 17 residues. The CDR3 region has the DNA TGTGCCAGCAGCCCCCGAGGACAGGGGCTTTTCGTGGAGACCCAGTACTTC. It encodes CASSPRGQGLFVETQYF.

The chain recombines TRBV19 with TRBJ1-3; the match to TRBD1 covers 8 bases. The CDR3 consists of 15 residues. The V segment lost 7 bases and the J segment 2 bases; nucleotides outside the gene matches: 7. Germline V gene lookup returns CDR1 LNHDA and CDR2 SQIVND (reference sequence). The DNA of the CDR3 is TGTGCCAGTAAGTCCCCGGACAGGGCTGGAAACACCATATATTTT. Residues: CASKSPDRAGNTIYF.

The chain carries TRBV4-3 and TRBJ1-2, with D tentatively TRBD1 (6 bases). The CDR3 consists of 14 residues. Germline CDR1 LGHNA, CDR2 YSLEER. Trimming cost V 4 bases and J 6 bases, with 15 bases left between them. As DNA, the CDR3 is TGCGCCAGCAGCCGGTCGGGGGGGGCAGATGGCTACACCTTC. Its protein product is CASSRSGGADGYTF.

This clone was observed a few times. V is TRBV19 and J is TRBJ2-7, with 8 positions matching TRBD2. V lost 10 bases and J lost 0; bases outside the gene matches: 5. CDR3 length: 13 amino acids. Germline values: CDR1 LNHDA, CDR2 SQIVND (reference sequence). CDR3 residues: CATRLANSYEQYF. CDR3 nucleotides: TGTGCCACTAGACTAGCGAACTCCTACGAGCAGTACTTC.

The V and J genes are TRBV28 and TRBJ2-6, with D hard to call. V lost 3 bases and J 0 bases, leaving 15 bases between the germline ends. CDR1 MDHEN and CDR2 SYDVKM come from the germline V gene. This CDR3 contains 18 residues. The CDR3 DNA is TGTGCCAGCAGTTTTTTCAACCCAAGAGGCTCTGGGGCCAACGTCCTGACTTTC. Translating gives CASSFFNPRGSGANVLTF.

The V gene is TRBV14, the J gene TRBJ2-3; 9 bases agree with TRBD2. The V gene end was trimmed by 4 bases and the J gene end by 5 bases; junction bases not matched to a gene: 4. CDR1 and CDR2 from the germline V gene are SGHDN and FVKESK. The CDR3 spans 14 residues. The CDR3 DNA reads as TGTGCCAGCAGCCCACAACTAGCGGGAGATACGCAGTATTTT. Translation: CASSPQLAGDTQYF. The variable domain in full, with the rest retrieved from reference TRBV14 and TRBJ2-3, is EAGVTQFPSHSVIEKGQTVTLRCDPISGHDNLYWYRRVMGKEIKFLLHFVKESKQDESGMPNNRFLAERTGGTYSTLKVQPAELEDSGVYFCASSPQLAGDTQYFGPGTRLTVL.

The V and J genes are TRBV7-9 and TRBJ1-4, with unresolved D. The CDR3 extends over 16 amino acids. V lost 1 base to trimming and J lost 0 bases, with 9 bases between them. Germline CDR1 reads SEHNR; CDR2 reads FQNEAQ (reference sequence). In nucleotides, the CDR3 is TGTGCCAGCAGCTTAGGGGTGACACCAACTAATGAAAAACTGTTTTTT. Its translation is CASSLGVTPTNEKLFF.

The CDR3 reads CASSPNLRGNEQFF. The CDR3 bases are TGTGCCAGCAGCCCCAATCTGAGGGGGAATGAGCAGTTCTTC. The rearrangement joins TRBV11-3 to TRBJ2-1, with D possibly matching TRBD1 (6 bases). The V gene's germline CDR1 is SGHNT and CDR2 YENEEA. This CDR3 spans 14 amino acids. Between the trimmed V and J ends, which lost 5 bases and 7 bases, there was a span of 15 bases.

The J gene is TRBJ2-5, the V gene TRBV19, with TRBD2 matching over 12 bases. V was clipped by 3 bases and J by 0 bases; unmatched bases: 5. The CDR3 contains 17 residues. The germline CDR1 and CDR2 sequences are LNHDA and SQIVND (reference sequence). The CDR3 sequence is CASSIGRTSGNQETQYF. In DNA form, the CDR3 reads TGTGCCAGTAGTATTGGGCGGACTAGCGGGAACCAAGAGACCCAGTACTTC. The variable domain in full, with the rest retrieved from reference TRBV19 and TRBJ2-5, is DGGITQSPKYLFRKEGQNVTLSCEQNLNHDAMYWYRQDPGQGLRLIYYSQIVNDFQKGDIAEGYSVSREKKESFPLTVTSAQKNPTAFYLCASSIGRTSGNQETQYFGPGTRLLVL.

The CDR3 DNA sequence: TGTGCCAGCAGTTACCCGGGACAGGACGGCAATGAGCAGTTCTTC. It encodes CASSYPGQDGNEQFF. The chain is built from TRBV6-5 and TRBJ2-1; TRBD1 aligns across 8 bases. V dropped 2 bases and J dropped 6; count of bases not matched to a gene: 6. The CDR3 has 15 residues. Germline CDR1 MNHEY, CDR2 SVGAGI.

The chain carries TRBV6-5 and TRBJ2-5, with TRBD2 as a possible D gene (5 bases). From germline, CDR1 is MNHEY and CDR2 SVGAGI. The CDR3 runs 14 residues. V gave up 9 bases and J gave up 0 bases, with 14 bases separating them. The CDR3 protein is CASRTYLYQETQYF. The CDR3 DNA is TGTGCCAGTCGGACTTATCTGTACCAAGAGACCCAGTACTTC.

The chain recombines TRBV7-6 with TRBJ2-1; D not resolved. This CDR3 comprises 13 residues. Trimming took 1 base from V and 8 from J, leaving 9 bases between them. Germline V CDR1 and CDR2: SGHVS, FNYEAQ. CDR3 residues: CASSLGTVDEQFF. The CDR3, as DNA: TGTGCCAGCAGCTTAGGAACGGTCGATGAGCAGTTCTTC. Complete variable domain (other parts from reference TRBV7-6 and TRBJ2-1): GAGVSQSPRYKVTKRGQDVALRCDPISGHVSLYWYRQALGQGPEFLTYFNYEAQQDKSGLPNDRFSAERPEGSISTLTIQRTEQRDSAMYRCASSLGTVDEQFFGPGTRLTVL.

V and J are TRBV10-3 and TRBJ2-3; 8 nucleotides line up with TRBD2. After removal of 4 bases from V and 2 bases from J, the junction contained 5 bases not matched to a gene. Germline V gene lookup returns CDR1 ENHRY and CDR2 SYGVKD. The length of the CDR3 is 15 residues. The CDR3 is CAISGPTSATDTQYF. The CDR3 DNA follows: TGTGCCATCAGTGGGCCGACTAGCGCCACAGATACGCAGTATTTT.

V and J are TRBV7-2 and TRBJ2-7; D call uncertain. Trimming removed 0 bases at V and 0 bases at J, with 9 bases between. CDR3 length: 15 residues. Looked up from germline, CDR1 is SGHTA and CDR2 is FQGNSA. The CDR3 reads CASSLAGQISYEQYF. The CDR3 DNA sequence: TGTGCCAGCAGCTTAGCGGGCCAGATCTCCTACGAGCAGTACTTC.

This clone was seen once. This rearrangement joins TRBV5-4 to TRBJ2-1, with a weak D call TRBD2 (5 bases). The V gene lost 0 bases and the J gene lost 9 bases, with 13 bases spanning the gap. The germline gives CDR1 SGHNT, CDR2 YYREEE (reference sequence). This CDR3 is 14 amino acids long. CDR3 in amino acids: CASSLELREGEQFF. The CDR3, as DNA: TGTGCCAGCAGCTTGGAACTGCGCGAGGGTGAGCAGTTCTTC. Together with reference TRBV5-4 and TRBJ2-1, the CDR3 gives the full variable domain: ETGVTQSPTHLIKTRGQQVTLRCSSQSGHNTVSWYQQALGQGPQFIFQYYREEENGRGNFPPRFSGLQFPNYSSELNVNALELDDSALYLCASSLELREGEQFFGPGTRLTVL.

The V call is TRBV7-2, the J call TRBJ2-7; weak D call: TRBD2 (5 bases). V was clipped by 3 bases and J by 0 bases, with 12 bases between them. This CDR3 comprises 15 residues. CDR1 SGHTA and CDR2 FQGNSA come from the germline V gene. This CDR3 reads CASSFNLLDSYEQYF. CDR3 nucleotides: TGTGCCAGCAGCTTTAACCTACTAGACTCCTACGAGCAGTACTTC.

V is TRBV7-9 and J is TRBJ2-5; no clear D. The CDR3 is 15 amino acids. The V end was cut by 3 bases, the J end by 2 bases, with 13 bases between. The germline CDR1 and CDR2 sequences are SEHNR and FQNEAQ (reference sequence). The CDR3 protein is CASSLIAVPQETQYF. For the CDR3, the DNA is TGTGCCAGCAGCTTGATCGCGGTCCCTCAAGAGACCCAGTACTTC.

This clone was counted once. The chain is built from TRBV18 and TRBJ2-4; D might be TRBD2 (5 bases). The CDR3 totals 20 residues. The germline V and J ends were trimmed by 4 bases and 0 bases, with 25 bases remaining between them. Looked up from germline, CDR1 is KGHSH and CDR2 is LQKENI. The chain's CDR3 is CASSQRRESLPAVAKNIQYF. CDR3 sequence (DNA): TGTGCCAGCTCACAGCGACGGGAATCCCTACCTGCTGTAGCCAAAAACATTCAGTACTTC.

This clone appeared a single time. The CDR3 nucleotides read TGTGCCAGCAGTGGAGATGAGGGAGCGTACGAGCAGTACTTC. Amino acids: CASSGDEGAYEQYF. The chain combines TRBV2 with TRBJ2-7; tentatively, D is TRBD2 (5 bases). The germline V gene encodes CDR1 SNHLY and CDR2 FYNNEI. Trimming cost V 4 bases and J 4 bases, with 14 bases left between them. The CDR3 contains 14 residues.

V gene TRBV7-2 combines with J gene TRBJ2-7; D is ambiguous. V lost 4 bases, J lost 7 bases, and 17 bases lay in between. The CDR3 loop spans 14 amino acids. Per the germline V gene, CDR1 is SGHTA and CDR2 is FQGNSA. CDR3 in amino acids: CASSSGSTSGEQYF. CDR3 DNA: TGTGCCAGCAGCTCCGGGTCCACCTCCGGGGAGCAGTACTTC.